The entry that follows covers one T cell receptor (beta chain) sequence. Its antigen is unidentified. Treatment indicated: approximately 18 received Ad26.COV2.S at low or high dose, single or two shots; 5 received placebo; per-sample allocation not given. Sample collection was performed on day 63 after the first vaccine or placebo injection. The sample originates from a study of Ad26.COV2.S vaccination and SARS-CoV-2 variants. Study-level findings and limits: TCR breadth and depth analyses may have underestimated total T cell responses. Placebo and vaccine recipients had non-spike TCR breadth that was similar. Breadth, reportedly substantial, characterized the spike-specific CD8+ and CD4+ T cell responses after vaccination. Those who received the vaccine showed greater spike-specific TCR breadth than those given placebo.

This table comes from immunoSEQ multiplex PCR, and its TCRdb copy is limited to in-frame clones, with some not included. The table lists about 400,000 clones, about 91% of them singletons. CDR1 and CDR2 (germline): SNHLY, FYNNEI. V lost 6 bases and J lost 15, with 16 bases in between. This CDR3 is built from 11 residues. The starting material was peripheral blood, obtained in a trial of Ad26.COV2.S vaccine versus placebo. V is TRBV2 and J is TRBJ2-3; D is perhaps TRBD2 (5 bases). This clonotype was obtained from a person between 18 and 65 years old who received the Ad26.COV2.S COVID-19 vaccine or a placebo. CDR3 coding DNA: TGTGCCAGCAGGTTGGAGACTACCTTATATTTT. It translates to CASRLETTLYF.